Shown below are 32 T cell receptor beta chains from a single sample sequenced in a study of blood T cell repertoires in COVID-19. The method was immunoSEQ multiplex PCR; TCRdb's version includes in-frame clones alone and lacks a portion of them. The data show fewer than 150,000 clones, with roughly 88% seen just once and 28% held by the top ten. Sequenced sample: peripheral blood. These receptors were obtained from a human donor in a cohort sampled during active COVID-19.

The chain employs TRBV5-1 and TRBJ2-2; 8 nucleotides agree with TRBD2. Looked up from germline, CDR1 is SGHRS and CDR2 is YFSETQ. This CDR3 has 16 amino acids. The trim removed 7 bases at V and 1 base at J, leaving 9 bases unmatched. The CDR3: CASFPLAGGNTGELFF. The CDR3 nucleotides are TGCGCCAGCTTTCCCTTGGCGGGGGGGAACACCGGGGAGCTGTTTTTT.

V gene TRBV19 combines with J gene TRBJ2-7, with TRBD1 identical over 7 bases. V gave up 5 bases and J gave up 2 bases; unmatched junction bases: 3. Germline CDR1 and CDR2: LNHDA and SQIVND (reference sequence). CDR3 length: 13 residues. CDR3 in amino acids: CASSPTGAYEQYF. CDR3 sequence (DNA): TGTGCCAGTAGTCCAACAGGGGCCTACGAGCAGTACTTC.

This sequence joins TRBV27 and TRBJ1-2, with TRBD1 as a possible D gene (5 bases). Germline V gene sequence: CDR1 MNHEY, CDR2 SMNVEV (reference sequence). V was clipped by 4 bases and J by 0 bases, with 12 bases between them. CDR3 length equals 15 residues. The CDR3 reads CASSSRQLSNYGYTF. The CDR3 DNA reads TGTGCCAGCAGTTCAAGACAGCTTTCTAACTATGGCTACACCTTC.

This sequence joins TRBV6-5 and TRBJ2-7; 11 bases fit TRBD1. The germline V gene encodes CDR1 MNHEY and CDR2 SVGAGI. This CDR3 contains 15 residues. V lost 6 bases and J lost 3; bases outside the gene matches: 7. CDR3 nucleotide sequence: TGTGCCAGCAGGCCCGGGACAGGGGGTGTCTACGAGCAGTACTTC. Translated: CASRPGTGGVYEQYF.

This clone has just one count. The V and J genes are TRBV7-8 and TRBJ2-3; TRBD2 matches at 13 bases. The CDR3 covers 15 residues. J gave up 5 bases and V 6 bases, and 5 bases lay outside the gene matches. Germline values: CDR1 SGHVS, CDR2 FQNEAQ. Here the CDR3 DNA reads TGTGCCAGCAGGCGGGGGACTAGCGGGGTAGATACGCAGTATTTT. Encoded protein: CASRRGTSGVDTQYF. Complete variable domain (other parts from reference TRBV7-8 and TRBJ2-3): GAGVSQSPRYKVAKRGQDVALRCDPISGHVSLFWYQQALGQGPEFLTYFQNEAQLDKSGLPSDRFFAERPEGSVSTLKIQRTQQEDSAVYLCASRRGTSGVDTQYFGPGTRLTVL.

V gene TRBV3-1 (or the pseudogene TRBV3-2) combines with J gene TRBJ1-4; D gene ambiguous. With 1 base removed from V and 10 bases from J, the gap between germline ends came to 7 bases. The CDR3 spans 12 residues. Germline V CDR1 and CDR2: LGHDT, YNNKEL (reference sequence). The DNA of the CDR3 is TGTGCCAGCAGCCAAGTTGGTAGAAAACTGTTTTTT. Protein: CASSQVGRKLFF.

The chain employs TRBV30 and TRBJ1-1; a possible D gene is TRBD1 (5 bases). The V and J ends lost 2 bases and 1 base respectively, with 8 bases between them. The CDR3 totals 13 residues. Germline CDR1 and CDR2: GTSNPN and SVGIG (reference sequence). The CDR3 nucleotides are TGTGCCTGGAGTCAAGACAGGAACACTGAAGCTTTCTTT. Translation gives CAWSQDRNTEAFF.

The rearrangement uses TRBV15 and TRBJ1-6, with D possibly matching TRBD1 (5 bases). CDR1 is LNHNV, CDR2 YYDKDF, per germline (reference sequence). Trimming shortened V by 0 bases and J by 12 bases, and 12 bases separated the two germline ends. The CDR3 runs to 14 residues. CDR3 residues: CATSRDRAGLPLHF. The DNA for the CDR3 is TGTGCCACCAGCAGAGATCGGGCAGGGTTACCCCTCCACTTT.

This clone was recorded only once. The gene calls are TRBV5-1 and TRBJ1-6; weak D call: TRBD1 (5 bases). Germline values: CDR1 SGHRS, CDR2 YFSETQ. The germline V and J ends were trimmed by 7 bases and 3 bases, with 17 bases remaining between them. There are 16 residues in the CDR3. CDR3 amino acids: CASAFSQGGYNSPLHF. The DNA of the CDR3 is TGCGCCAGCGCCTTCTCCCAGGGTGGCTATAATTCACCCCTCCACTTT.

The J gene is TRBJ2-5, the V gene TRBV7-3; possibly TRBD2 for D (5 bases). Deletions cut 0 bases from V and 5 bases from J, with 13 bases between. CDR3 size: 15 residues. Germline V gene data show CDR1 as SGHTA and CDR2 as FQGTGA. CDR3 sequence reads: CASSLTLGVGETQYF. The CDR3 coding sequence is TGTGCCAGCAGCTTAACGTTGGGAGTGGGGGAGACCCAGTACTTC. The full variable domain, with the rest looked up from reference TRBV7-3 and TRBJ2-5, is GAGVSQTPSNKVTEKGKYVELRCDPISGHTALYWYRQSLGQGPEFLIYFQGTGAADDSGLPNDRFFAVRPEGSVSTLKIQRTERGDSAVYLCASSLTLGVGETQYFGPGTRLLVL.

This rearrangement joins TRBV27 to TRBJ2-7, with TRBD2 as a possible D gene (6 bases). The germline V and J ends were trimmed by 5 bases and 3 bases, with 17 bases remaining between them. The CDR3 totals 15 residues. Germline V gene data show CDR1 as MNHEY and CDR2 as SMNVEV (reference sequence). The CDR3 protein is CASSREDGFRYEQYF. The CDR3 nucleotides are TGTGCCAGCAGTAGGGAGGACGGGTTCCGCTACGAGCAGTACTTC.

CDR3 in amino acids: CASSPGQGVYSNQPQHF. CDR3 nucleotides: TGTGCCAGCAGTCCGGGACAGGGCGTCTATAGCAATCAGCCCCAGCATTTT. V and J are TRBV6-6 and TRBJ1-5, with 9 bases aligning to TRBD1. Losses at the gene ends were 5 bases for V and 0 bases for J; bases not matched to a gene: 8. Germline loops: CDR1 MNHNY, CDR2 SVGAGI (reference sequence). The CDR3 is 17 amino acids.

The chain employs TRBV4-1 and TRBJ1-1; D is ambiguous. This CDR3 is built from 13 residues. V was cut by 2 bases and J by 10 bases, with 14 bases left in between. Germline-derived CDR1 and CDR2 are MGHRA and YSYEKL. CDR3: CASSQQTLPGAFF. DNA for the CDR3: TGCGCCAGCAGCCAACAAACCTTGCCGGGAGCTTTCTTT.

This clone was counted a single time. The rearrangement uses TRBV6-5 and TRBJ1-2; possible D gene TRBD1, 6 bases. V dropped 1 base and J dropped 7 bases, with 13 bases sitting between them. The CDR3 has 14 residues. CDR1 MNHEY and CDR2 SVGAGI come from the germline V gene. The CDR3 loop reads CASSYLGGASGYTF. CDR3 nucleotides: TGTGCCAGCAGTTACTTAGGGGGGGCGAGTGGCTACACCTTC.

This chain uses TRBV7-3 with TRBJ2-7, with TRBD2 matching over 7 bases. CDR3 size: 13 residues. Trimming took 5 bases from V and 3 from J; bases not matched to a gene: 4. Germline lookup yields CDR1 SGHTA and CDR2 FQGTGA. This chain's CDR3 is CASSLGTNYEQYF. The DNA for the CDR3 is TGTGCCAGCAGCCTCGGGACTAACTACGAGCAGTACTTC.

The J gene is TRBJ1-3, the V gene TRBV19; no definite D call. This CDR3 has 15 residues. The germline V gene encodes CDR1 LNHDA and CDR2 SQIVND (reference sequence). Trimming left V 7 bases short and J 3 bases short, with 16 bases between. CDR3 loop: CASNPGPGGGNTIYF. The DNA for the CDR3 is TGTGCCAGTAATCCCGGTCCCGGAGGTGGAAACACCATATATTTT.

The V gene is TRBV15, the J gene TRBJ1-2; D is ambiguous. CDR3 length equals 13 residues. V dropped 4 bases and J dropped 8 bases, with 14 bases sitting between them. Per germline, CDR1 LNHNV and CDR2 YYDKDF (reference sequence). Here the CDR3 reads CATSTGVGGGYTF. As DNA, the CDR3 is TGTGCCACCAGCACTGGAGTAGGAGGCGGCTACACCTTC.

This CDR3 is CASSTSASGGELFF. Written as DNA, the CDR3 is TGTGCCAGCTCTACGAGCGCTAGCGGCGGGGAGCTGTTTTTT. The chain recombines TRBV18 with TRBJ2-2; TRBD2 agrees at 7 bases. Trimming at V came to 6 bases and at J to 7 bases, leaving 8 bases not matched to a gene. The CDR3 is made up of 14 amino acids. Germline CDR1 KGHSH, CDR2 LQKENI.

This chain connects TRBV2 to TRBJ1-6, with TRBD1 matching 9 bases. Germline V gene sequence: CDR1 SNHLY, CDR2 FYNNEI. The CDR3 covers 14 residues. V shed 5 bases and J 7 bases; nucleotides not matched to a gene: 3. CDR3 residues: CASSNGQGNSPLHF. As DNA, the CDR3 is TGTGCCAGCAGTAACGGACAGGGGAATTCACCCCTCCACTTT.

V gene TRBV7-2 combines with J gene TRBJ2-5, with 8 bases fitting TRBD1. The V and J ends lost 2 bases and 5 bases, in that order; junction bases with no gene match: 4. This CDR3 region has 14 residues. Germline lookup yields CDR1 SGHTA and CDR2 FQGNSA. The CDR3 spells CASSLRRGRETQYF. DNA for the CDR3: TGTGCCAGCAGCTTACGCAGGGGGCGCGAGACCCAGTACTTC.

This clone appeared a single time. This chain joins TRBV2 and TRBJ2-5; tentative D call: TRBD2 (5 bases). V lost 6 bases, J lost 3 bases, and 14 bases lay in between. CDR3 length: 14 residues. The V gene's germline CDR1 is SNHLY and CDR2 FYNNEI. CDR3: CASSVGLEKETQYF. As DNA, the CDR3 is TGTGCCAGCAGCGTAGGACTGGAGAAAGAGACCCAGTACTTC.

V usage is TRBV11-2 and J usage is TRBJ2-3; TRBD1 aligns across 10 bases. CDR1 and CDR2 from the germline V gene are SGHAT and FQNNGV. The J segment lost 3 bases and the V segment lost 0 bases, leaving 6 bases of the junction unmatched. This CDR3 region has 17 residues. The CDR3 DNA reads TGTGCCAGCAGCTTAGAAGGTTGGGGACAGGGGACAGATACGCAGTATTTT. This gives the protein CASSLEGWGQGTDTQYF.

CDR3 loop: CASSPDPGQGEQYF. The CDR3 DNA follows: TGCGCCAGCAGCCCAGACCCCGGACAGGGTGAGCAGTACTTC. The chain links TRBV4-1 to TRBJ2-7, with 8 bases fitting TRBD1. Germline V lookup: CDR1 MGHRA, CDR2 YSYEKL. The CDR3 runs to 14 residues. J lost 7 bases, V lost 4 bases, and 9 bases had no gene match.

V and J are TRBV5-1 and TRBJ1-5, with D tentatively TRBD1 (5 bases). The CDR3 is 16 amino acids. Between the trimmed V and J ends, which lost 3 bases and 4 bases, there was a span of 17 bases. The germline V gene encodes CDR1 SGHRS and CDR2 YFSETQ. The CDR3 nucleotides are TGCGCCAGCAGCTCCGGGGCGGGAGGTTTAAATCAGCCCCAGCATTTT. Translating it yields CASSSGAGGLNQPQHF.

The chain recombines TRBV30 with TRBJ2-7; D is possibly TRBD1 (6 bases). The CDR3 spans 12 residues. The germline gives CDR1 GTSNPN, CDR2 SVGIG (reference sequence). The V gene lost 5 bases and the J gene lost 5 bases, with 13 bases spanning the gap. For the CDR3, the DNA is TGTGCCTGGCCCAGGGGAGAGGACGAGCAGTACTTC. Encoded protein: CAWPRGEDEQYF.

V gene TRBV3-1 (or the pseudogene TRBV3-2) combines with J gene TRBJ2-1; D ambiguous. CDR3 length equals 14 residues. Looked up from germline, CDR1 is LGHDT and CDR2 is YNNKEL (reference sequence). Trimming cost V 1 base and J 12 bases, with 16 bases left between them. CDR3 sequence: CASSQVGGVVGQFF. The CDR3 DNA reads as TGTGCCAGCAGCCAAGTTGGTGGAGTAGTTGGGCAGTTCTTC.

The gene calls are TRBV25-1 and TRBJ1-1; no clear D. V was shortened by 2 bases and J by 1 base, with 8 bases between the two germline ends. Germline V CDR1 and CDR2: MGHDK, SYGVNS. This CDR3 has 14 amino acids. The CDR3 sequence is CASSEKSGNTEAFF. The CDR3 DNA is TGTGCCAGCAGTGAAAAATCGGGGAACACTGAAGCTTTCTTT.

V usage is TRBV19 and J usage is TRBJ2-2, with D possibly TRBD1 on 6 matching bases. V was trimmed by 1 base and J by 1 base, leaving 10 bases between them. The CDR3 is made up of 16 amino acids. Germline V gene sequence: CDR1 LNHDA, CDR2 SQIVND (reference sequence). As DNA, the CDR3 is TGTGCCAGTAGTATAGTGGGCAGGGGGAACACCGGGGAGCTGTTTTTT. This translates into CASSIVGRGNTGELFF.

V usage is TRBV30 and J usage is TRBJ2-1; the D gene is possibly TRBD1 (6 bases). From germline, CDR1 is GTSNPN and CDR2 SVGIG (reference sequence). V gave up 2 bases and J gave up 6 bases, with 17 bases separating them. The CDR3 is made up of 15 amino acids. The CDR3 region is CAWSRLGRGSNEQFF. Here the CDR3 DNA reads TGTGCCTGGAGTCGTCTAGGAAGGGGGTCCAATGAGCAGTTCTTC.

The chain has TRBV5-4 and TRBJ1-2; no clear D gene. Germline V gene sequence: CDR1 SGHNT, CDR2 YYREEE (reference sequence). CDR3 length: 14 amino acids. Trimming cost V 1 base and J 8 bases, with 15 bases left between them. The CDR3 loop is CASSLNGLREGYTF. The CDR3 DNA sequence: TGTGCCAGCAGCTTGAACGGCCTACGGGAGGGCTACACCTTC.

This clone was counted a single time. The chain recombines TRBV3-1 (or the pseudogene TRBV3-2) with TRBJ1-5; maybe TRBD1 (6 bases). The CDR3 runs to 14 residues. Germline V lookup: CDR1 LGHDT, CDR2 YNNKEL (reference sequence). V gave up 1 base and J gave up 5 bases, with 9 bases separating them. The DNA for the CDR3 is TGTGCCAGCAGCCAAGTTGGGGGCGATCAGCCCCAGCATTTT. Translated, it gives CASSQVGGDQPQHF.

The chain employs TRBV4-2 and TRBJ1-2; weak D call: TRBD1 (5 bases). Deletions cut 0 bases from V and 4 bases from J, with 12 bases between. The CDR3 loop spans 15 amino acids. CDR1 is LGHNA and CDR2 is YNFKEQ in the germline V gene. The CDR3 sequence is CASSQDAGLGYGYTF. CDR3 nucleotides: TGTGCCAGCAGCCAAGATGCAGGGTTGGGCTATGGCTACACCTTC.